This TCR beta chain was sequenced in a study of vaccination and CD4 T cells after COVID-19. Study background: Control cultures, each given a CEFX pool, an HIV-1 Nef pool, or no peptide, were included.

Cultured CD4+ T cell DNA was sequenced using the Oncomine TCR Beta short-read assay. TCRdb itself ran the PCR reads through MiXCR, one entry per CDR3 protein. Of approximately 17,000 distinct CDR3 sequences in the sample, 35% to 40% are singletons; the top ten hold around 12%. From germline, CDR1 is MNHEY and CDR2 SVGEGT. The CDR3 covers 15 residues. V dropped 4 bases and J dropped 0 bases, with 13 bases sitting between them. The treatment denotes: 10-day PBMC culture with coronavirus spike peptide pools or control peptides (ViraFEST assay). Before TCRs were sequenced, ViraFEST expanded antigen-specific T cells with peptide pools. Concerning this clonotype: Its antigen is as yet unknown.

The origin of this receptor is a human donor who had recovered from COVID-19. The specimen was CD4+ T cells from blood, cultured in vitro. The chain joins TRBV6-2 or TRBV6-3 to TRBJ2-7; weak D call: TRBD1 (6 bases). The CDR3 region is CASSSFTGSSYEQYF. The CDR3 DNA is TGTGCCAGCAGTTCTTTTACAGGGAGCTCCTACGAGCAGTACTTC.